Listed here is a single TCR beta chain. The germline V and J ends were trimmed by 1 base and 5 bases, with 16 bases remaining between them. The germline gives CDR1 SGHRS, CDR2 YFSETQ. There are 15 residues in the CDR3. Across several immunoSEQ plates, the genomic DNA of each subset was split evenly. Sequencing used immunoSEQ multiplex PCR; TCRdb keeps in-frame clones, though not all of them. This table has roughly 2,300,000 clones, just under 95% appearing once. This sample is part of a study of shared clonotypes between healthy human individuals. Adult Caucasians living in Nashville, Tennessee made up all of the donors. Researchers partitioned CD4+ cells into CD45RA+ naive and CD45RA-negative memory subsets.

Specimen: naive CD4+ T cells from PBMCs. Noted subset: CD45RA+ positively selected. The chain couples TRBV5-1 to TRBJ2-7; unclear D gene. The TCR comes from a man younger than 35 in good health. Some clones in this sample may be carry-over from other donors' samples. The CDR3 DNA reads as TGCGCCAGCAGCTTGTCGTCTCTCCCAGAGGACGAGCAGTACTTC. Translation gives CASSLSSLPEDEQYF. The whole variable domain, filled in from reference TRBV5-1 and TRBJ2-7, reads KAGVTQTPRYLIKTRGQQVTLSCSPISGHRSVSWYQQTPGQGLQFLFEYFSETQRNKGNFPGRFSGRQFSNSRSEMNVSTLELGDSALYLCASSLSSLPEDEQYFGPGTRLTVT.